Below, 4 T cell receptor beta chains from the same sample are listed, as sequenced in a study of blood T cell repertoires in COVID-19. Measured with immunoSEQ multiplex PCR; TCRdb has only the in-frame clones, and not every one. This table has roughly 100,000 clones, about 90% appearing once. Sequenced input: peripheral blood. Receptor source: a human donor in a cohort sampled during active COVID-19.

The V call is TRBV9, the J call TRBJ2-3, with TRBD2 identical over 9 bases. Germline CDR1 SGDLS, CDR2 YYNGEE. With 4 bases clipped from V and 5 bases from J, the junction kept 11 bases outside the gene matches. This CDR3 comprises 16 residues. The CDR3 reads CASSPSGGGAGDTQYF. The DNA for the CDR3 is TGTGCCAGCAGCCCCTCTGGCGGGGGGGCAGGAGATACGCAGTATTTT.

CDR3 residues: CASSLGAGQETQYF. DNA for the CDR3: TGTGCCAGCAGCTTAGGAGCAGGGCAAGAGACCCAGTACTTC. The chain is built from TRBV11-3 and TRBJ2-5; a possible D gene is TRBD1 (5 bases). This CDR3 region has 14 residues. Per the germline V gene, CDR1 is SGHNT and CDR2 is YENEEA. With 1 base removed from V and 2 bases from J, the gap between germline ends came to 8 bases.

This clone was recorded a few times. The chain links TRBV2 to TRBJ1-1; D possibly corresponds to TRBD1 (5 bases). The CDR3 extends over 15 amino acids. Germline CDR1 is SNHLY and CDR2 is FYNNEI. V lost 3 bases to trimming and J lost 0 bases, with 11 bases between them. CDR3 residues: CASSDLGPMNTEAFF. CDR3 DNA sequence: TGTGCCAGCAGTGATTTGGGGCCAATGAACACTGAAGCTTTCTTT.

V and J are TRBV6-6 and TRBJ2-5; D not resolved. The CDR3 loop spans 12 amino acids. Between the trimmed V and J ends, which lost 6 bases and 0 bases, there was a span of 5 bases. Per the germline V gene, CDR1 is MNHNY and CDR2 is SVGAGI (reference sequence). The CDR3 nucleotides read TGTGCCAGCAGGGGCAACCAAGAGACCCAGTACTTC. Residues: CASRGNQETQYF.